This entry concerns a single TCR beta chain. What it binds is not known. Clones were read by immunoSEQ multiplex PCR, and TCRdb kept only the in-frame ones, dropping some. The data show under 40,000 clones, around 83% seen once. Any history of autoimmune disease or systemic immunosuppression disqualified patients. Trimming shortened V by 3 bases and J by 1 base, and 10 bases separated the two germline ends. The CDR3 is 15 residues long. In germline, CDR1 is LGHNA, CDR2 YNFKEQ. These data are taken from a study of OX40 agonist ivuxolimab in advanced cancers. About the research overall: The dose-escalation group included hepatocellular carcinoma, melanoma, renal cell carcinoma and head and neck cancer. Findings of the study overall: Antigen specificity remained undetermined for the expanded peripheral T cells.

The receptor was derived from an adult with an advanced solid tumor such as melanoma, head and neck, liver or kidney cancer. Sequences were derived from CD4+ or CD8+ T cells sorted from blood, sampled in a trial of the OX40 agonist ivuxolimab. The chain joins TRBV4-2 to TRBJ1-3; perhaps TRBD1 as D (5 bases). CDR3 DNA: TGTGCCAGCAGCCACTTGCAGGGTTCTGGAAACACCATATATTTT. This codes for CASSHLQGSGNTIYF.